This T cell receptor (beta chain) was sequenced in a study of tumor-infiltrating lymphocytes in primary liver carcinoma (dated by TCRdb to 2016 to 2017). With respect to the entire study: Of the five patients, three men and two women aged 30 to 69 years, four had hepatocellular carcinoma and one had combined HCC and intrahepatic cholangiocarcinoma. The tumors of the five patients were staged as T1-T3 N0M0, with maximum diameters ranging from about 4 to 10 cm. Samples yielded roughly 3.5 to 7.13 million productive TCRbeta reads; read depth did not differ significantly between tissue types. Across five regions of each liver tumor, along with adjacent normal tissue and blood, the study brought together TCRbeta repertoire sequencing, expression microarrays and whole-exome sequencing. A total of approximately 35 specimens from 5 patients, comprising approximately 25 tumor regions, 5 adjacent noncancerous liver tissues and 5 peripheral blood samples, were covered by TCRbeta repertoire sequencing. To link TCRbeta repertoire diversity to the local molecular phenotype, the approximately 25 tumor region samples were profiled with Agilent mRNA microarrays. Reproducibility between technical replicate repertoires was high, with correlation coefficients above 0.95 and mean shared-clone rates about 0.9.

A word on this clonotype: Its specific antigen is unknown. A junction boundary mismatches the germline segment, possibly from a read error.

The CDR3 sequence holds 16 residues, the cysteine and phenylalanine included. The kept DNA is CDR3 alone, 48 bases in frame from the first base. Via the germline V gene, CDR1 is MGHRA and CDR2 YSYEKL. Total RNA and DNA were co-extracted from roughly 18-30 mg of bulk tissue with the AllPrep DNA/RNA mini kit, without cell sorting. Between November 2015 and March 2016, about five patients in China with histopathologically diagnosed primary liver carcinoma had their tumors surgically resected. Chronic HBV infection was present in the patients, and the patients were treatment-naive at sampling. Five spatially separated regions were sampled from each tumor: the superior, inferior, left-lateral and right-lateral poles, plus the tumor centre. According to histology, viable tumor cells made up more than 80% of every tumor sample. Fresh tumor and adjacent tissue pieces were bisected; one half was stored in RNAlater at -80°C, the other sent for histology.

A constant-region primer and ProtoScript II reverse transcriptase were used to reverse-transcribe TCRbeta-specific cDNA from around 480 ng total RNA. TCRbeta libraries were built with three nested multiplex PCR rounds, a slightly modified ARM-PCR procedure. Each of the first two PCR rounds ran for roughly 9 cycles and used multiplex TRBV1-TRBV30 forward primers together with a Cbeta reverse primer. Sample barcodes and Illumina adapters were attached in a final 25-cycle PCR using Deep VentR polymerase. Amplicons of 200-500 bp were gel-purified with a QIAquick gel extraction kit before sequencing. The TCRbeta amplicons were sequenced with 250-bp paired-end reads on an Illumina HiSeq 2500. Under the source paper's analysis protocol: Reads were quality-trimmed with Trimmomatic v0.33, and paired reads were merged with FLASH v1.2.11 to recover full CDR3 sequences. MiGEC v1.2.1b assigned V, D and J germline segments to the rearranged TCRbeta sequences. VDJtools v1.0.0 computed clonotype statistics and Shannon-Wiener diversity indices. To cut down on sampling bias, every analysis after diversity analysis relied on just the 250 most abundant clonotypes from each sample. The raw public data were reprocessed by TCRdb itself: fastp quality trimming at Q25, MiXCR clonotype calling, in-frame beta chains only. Each CDR3 protein gets just one entry, which takes the most common genes and DNA from the rows behind it. It is TCRdb's table, rather than the study itself, that gives the V and J calls and clone size. Across this sample there are about 210,000 distinct CDR3 sequences, with approximately 86% seen only once. The ten largest clones capture 15% to 20% of the sample.

Overall study outcomes, separate from this receptor: Because sequencing covered only the TCR beta chain and unpaired alpha chains were not captured, true repertoire diversity is likely underestimated. Since the samples were bulk and unsorted, there was no way to compare CD4+ and CD8+ T cell repertoires. With just a few patients in the study, the authors point out that the findings should be validated in a larger study. Just about 7.5-25% of top clones turned up in all five regions of a tumor, which suggests spatial heterogeneity among tumor-infiltrating T cells. The top 250 clones made up a significantly larger repertoire fraction in tumors than in blood (p = 0.039). Repertoire overlap was higher between tumor regions (mean roughly 35%) than tumor-adjacent (around 17%) or tumor-blood (about 15%) pairs, consistent with antigen-driven expansion.

This receptor chain uses TRBV4-1 and TRBJ2-5; D gene: possibly TRBD2, on 5 matching bases. The sequence came from a middle-aged man with primary liver carcinoma and hepatitis B virus infection. Sequenced material: tumor tissue from primary liver carcinoma. The CDR3 corresponds to CASSQDWGARQETKYF. The base sequence is TGCGCCAGCAGCCAAGATTGGGGAGCTCGTCAAGAGACCAAGTACTTC.